This passage covers 31 T cell receptor beta chains from one sample sequenced in a study of radiotherapy plus CTLA-4 blockade in lung cancer. The table came from immunoSEQ multiplex PCR; TCRdb's copy has only in-frame clones and leaves some out. The sample lists more than 90,000 clones, approximately 86% seen once, with about 5.3% in the top ten. This specimen consisted of peripheral blood, obtained from a patient treated with radiotherapy plus ipilimumab. All receptors come from a human donor with non-small cell lung cancer that progressed on radiotherapy plus ipilimumab.

This clone has a single count. The chain couples TRBV7-8 to TRBJ2-6; D is perhaps TRBD2 (5 bases). Trimming removed 4 bases from V and 1 base from J, with 11 bases in between. The germline V gene has CDR1 SGHVS and CDR2 FQNEAQ. The CDR3 covers 16 residues. CDR3 DNA sequence: TGTGCCAGCAGCTCCCTCCCGGGGTCTGGGGCCAACGTCCTGACTTTC. Translation gives CASSSLPGSGANVLTF.

This clone appeared a single time. The chain is built from TRBV19 and TRBJ1-1; D is undetermined. V was pared by 2 bases and J by 0 bases, with 4 bases between. CDR1 is LNHDA and CDR2 is SQIVND in the germline V gene (reference sequence). The CDR3 sequence is 13 residues long. Here the CDR3 reads CASSISMNTEAFF. CDR3 nucleotides: TGTGCCAGTAGTATATCCATGAACACTGAAGCTTTCTTT.

This sequence joins TRBV10-1 and TRBJ2-3; D is possibly TRBD1 (5 bases). CDR1 WNHNN and CDR2 SYGVQD come from the germline V gene (reference sequence). This CDR3 is built from 14 residues. The germline V and J ends were trimmed by 9 bases and 1 base, with 14 bases remaining between them. CDR3 in amino acids: CASQDTRRTDTQYF. The CDR3 bases are TGCGCCAGTCAGGACACAAGACGCACAGATACGCAGTATTTT.

V and J are TRBV6-5 and TRBJ2-1, with TRBD2 matching 11 bases. Looked up from germline, CDR1 is MNHEY and CDR2 is SVGAGI. The CDR3 is made up of 15 amino acids. The V segment lost 7 bases and the J segment 5 bases; nucleotides outside the gene matches: 7. The CDR3 region is CASNQGLAGHNEQFF. The DNA of the CDR3 is TGTGCCAGCAATCAAGGACTAGCGGGCCACAATGAGCAGTTCTTC.

The genes are TRBV5-1 and TRBJ1-1; 7 bases line up with TRBD1. Per germline, CDR1 SGHRS and CDR2 YFSETQ. The CDR3 contains 14 residues. The V gene end was trimmed by 7 bases and the J gene end by 2 bases; junction bases not matched to a gene: 8. CDR3 loop: CASGPDRANTEAFF. The CDR3 region has the DNA TGCGCCAGCGGGCCCGACAGGGCTAACACTGAAGCTTTCTTT.

As concerns this clone: Other DNA sequences in this specimen translate into the identical CDR3. The gene calls are TRBV6-1 and TRBJ2-7, with D possibly being TRBD1 (5 bases). The CDR3 is made up of 13 amino acids. In germline, CDR1 is MNHNS, CDR2 SASEGT. V was cut by 2 bases and J by 7 bases, with 12 bases left in between. The CDR3 DNA follows: TGTGCCAGCAGTGAATTGGGGTCAGGGGAGCAGTACTTC. This translates into CASSELGSGEQYF.

Comments on this clone: Mismatch with germline at one junction end may stem from a read error. The chain employs TRBV7-7 and TRBJ2-1, with D possibly TRBD2 on 6 matching bases. The CDR3 runs to 13 residues. CDR1 SSHAT and CDR2 FNYEAQ come from the germline V gene (reference sequence). CDR3: CASSLRRETEQFF. The CDR3 DNA sequence: TGTGCTAGCAGCTTACGGCGGGAAACTGAGCAGTTCTTC.

The chain has TRBV15 and TRBJ2-7; 13 bases line up with TRBD2. The CDR3 consists of 15 residues. CDR1 and CDR2 (germline): LNHNV, YYDKDF (reference sequence). V shed 5 bases and J 3 bases; nucleotides not matched to a gene: 4. CDR3 in DNA: TGTGCCACCAGCGAAGGACTAGCGGGAGTCTACGAGCAGTACTTC. It specifies CATSEGLAGVYEQYF. The variable domain in full, completed from reference TRBV15 and TRBJ2-7, reads DAMVIQNPRYQVTQFGKPVTLSCSQTLNHNVMYWYQQKSSQAPKLLFHYYDKDFNNEADTPDNFQSRRPNTSFCFLDIRSPGLGDTAMYLCATSEGLAGVYEQYFGPGTRLTVT.

This sequence joins TRBV9 and TRBJ1-3; 11 bases are a match to TRBD1. The CDR3 spans 16 residues. The germline V gene has CDR1 SGDLS and CDR2 YYNGEE. V shed 4 bases, J shed 7 bases, and the junction held 10 bases outside the gene matches. CDR3 sequence (DNA): TGTGCCAGCAGCCCCAGAGGGGACAGGGGGGGGAACACCATATATTTT. Residues: CASSPRGDRGGNTIYF.

The CDR3 region is CASSQRQYTDTQYF. The CDR3, as DNA: TGTGCCAGCAGCCAGCGACAGTACACAGATACGCAGTATTTT. This chain uses TRBV14 with TRBJ2-3; possibly TRBD1 for D (5 bases). Trimming took off 3 bases at V and 2 bases at J, with 9 bases between the two ends. Germline V gene sequence: CDR1 SGHDN, CDR2 FVKESK. The CDR3 consists of 14 residues.

The sample holds one count of this clone. The genes are TRBV27 and TRBJ2-1, with 8 bases lining up with TRBD2. This CDR3 is built from 14 residues. CDR1 is MNHEY, CDR2 SMNVEV, per germline (reference sequence). With V trimmed by 5 bases and J by 5 bases, 5 bases remained unmatched. CDR3 protein: CASSRAGENNEQFF. In nucleotides, the CDR3 is TGTGCCAGCAGTCGAGCGGGAGAGAACAATGAGCAGTTCTTC.

The V gene is TRBV11-3, the J gene TRBJ2-5; 8 nucleotides match TRBD2. The germline V gene encodes CDR1 SGHNT and CDR2 YENEEA. This CDR3 has 14 residues. After removal of 8 bases from V and 4 bases from J, the junction contained 9 bases not matched to a gene. DNA of the CDR3: TGTGCCAGCTCTTCGGGGGGGACGGCAGAGACCCAGTACTTC. Its translation is CASSSGGTAETQYF.

The rearrangement joins TRBV7-6 to TRBJ2-1; TRBD2 matches at 8 bases. CDR1 and CDR2 (germline): SGHVS, FNYEAQ. The V and J ends lost 5 bases and 0 bases, in that order; junction bases with no gene match: 3. The CDR3 spans 15 residues. DNA for the CDR3: TGTGCCAGCAGCGAAAGCGGGAGCTCCTACAATGAGCAGTTCTTC. It codes for CASSESGSSYNEQFF.

This chain joins TRBV10-1 and TRBJ2-7, with 8 bases lining up with TRBD2. Looked up from germline, CDR1 is WNHNN and CDR2 is SYGVQD (reference sequence). The CDR3 is 15 amino acids. Trimming cost V 5 bases and J 2 bases; bases outside gene matches: 8. For the CDR3, the DNA is TGCGCCAGCAGTAACTCGGGACTAGGGACCTACGAGCAGTACTTC. Protein product: CASSNSGLGTYEQYF.

The V and J genes are TRBV2 and TRBJ2-1, with D possibly TRBD2 on 6 matching bases. Germline CDR1 reads SNHLY; CDR2 reads FYNNEI. CDR3 length equals 15 residues. The V end lost 3 bases, the J end lost 4 bases, and 13 bases lay between the germline ends. The CDR3 DNA is TGTGCCAGCAGTGAGTTAACAGGAGGGTACAATGAGCAGTTCTTC. Protein: CASSELTGGYNEQFF.

The chain has TRBV6-5 and TRBJ1-3; D might be TRBD1 (5 bases). Germline V gene data show CDR1 as MNHEY and CDR2 as SVGAGI. V lost 2 bases to trimming and J lost 8 bases, with 16 bases between them. There are 15 residues in the CDR3. CDR3 in DNA: TGTGCCAGCAGTTACGGAGGAGGGACCTCGGACACCATATATTTT. Protein sequence: CASSYGGGTSDTIYF.

This sequence joins TRBV2 and TRBJ1-1, with unresolved D. The CDR3 totals 13 residues. CDR1 SNHLY and CDR2 FYNNEI come from the germline V gene. Trimming left V 8 bases short and J 1 base short, with 11 bases between. The CDR3 spells CASRVWPNTEAFF. The CDR3 nucleotides read TGTGCCAGCCGGGTTTGGCCGAACACTGAAGCTTTCTTT.

As to this clone: Its ends do not fully match the called genes, so a read error is possible. The chain combines TRBV7-6 with TRBJ1-1; D call uncertain. The germline V gene encodes CDR1 SGHVS and CDR2 FNYEAQ. The CDR3 extends over 13 amino acids. The CDR3 DNA reads TGTGCCAGCAGCCTAGCGGAAGACACTGAAGCTTTCTTT. This translates into CASSLAEDTEAFF.

The genes are TRBV7-7 and TRBJ2-3; D unresolved. Germline V gene lookup returns CDR1 SSHAT and CDR2 FNYEAQ (reference sequence). This CDR3 is built from 10 residues. DNA for the CDR3: TGTGCTAGCCGCGAAGATACGCAGTATTTT. Its translation: CASREDTQYF.

J is TRBJ1-1 and V is TRBV19; no reliable D call. The CDR3 spans 13 residues. Germline V gene data show CDR1 as LNHDA and CDR2 as SQIVND (reference sequence). With 4 bases removed from V and 3 bases from J, the gap between germline ends came to 9 bases. The CDR3 protein is CASSRVADTEAFF. CDR3 in DNA: TGTGCCAGTAGTAGAGTGGCGGACACTGAAGCTTTCTTT.

This chain joins TRBV29-1 and TRBJ1-2, with TRBD1 identical over 9 bases. This CDR3 is built from 13 residues. Germline trimming cut 5 bases from V and 8 bases from J; bases unmatched to any gene: 9. Germline V gives CDR1 SQVTM, CDR2 ANQGSEA. DNA for the CDR3: TGCAGCGTTACACCCGGGACAGGGTTCGGCTACACCTTC. Translation gives CSVTPGTGFGYTF.

This rearrangement joins TRBV6-6 to TRBJ1-5; a weak D match, TRBD1 (5 bases). V was pared by 5 bases and J by 5 bases, with 16 bases between. The length of the CDR3 is 15 residues. Germline CDR1 and CDR2: MNHNY and SVGAGI (reference sequence). The CDR3 region has the DNA TGTGCCAGCAGTCCCCTGGGGCCTGGGGATCAGCCCCAGCATTTT. Its protein is CASSPLGPGDQPQHF.

This clone was recorded once. This rearrangement joins TRBV7-8 to TRBJ2-6; D is unresolved. The V and J ends lost 2 bases and 0 bases respectively, with 8 bases between them. Germline assignment: CDR1 SGHVS and CDR2 FQNEAQ. This CDR3 has 16 amino acids. CDR3 in amino acids: CASSLKGYSGANVLTF. The DNA for the CDR3 is TGTGCCAGCAGCTTAAAGGGATACTCTGGGGCCAACGTCCTGACTTTC.

The V gene is TRBV25-1, the J gene TRBJ2-6, with D unclear. Germline V CDR1 and CDR2: MGHDK, SYGVNS. V lost 4 bases to trimming and J lost 3 bases, with 10 bases between them. The length of the CDR3 is 15 residues. This CDR3 reads CASSGVGFGANVLTF. CDR3 DNA sequence: TGTGCCAGCAGTGGGGTGGGGTTTGGGGCCAACGTCCTGACTTTC.

CDR3 loop: CASSLAQMRQRSDYGYTF. CDR3 DNA: TGTGCCAGCAGCTTAGCGCAAATGAGACAGCGATCGGACTATGGCTACACCTTC. The J gene is TRBJ1-2, the V gene TRBV7-9; tentatively, D is TRBD1 (5 bases). The germline CDR1 and CDR2 sequences are SEHNR and FQNEAQ (reference sequence). This CDR3 spans 18 amino acids. Trimming pared 0 bases from V and 3 bases from J, leaving 20 bases between.

The chain recombines TRBV5-6 with TRBJ2-7, with D possibly TRBD1 on 5 matching bases. There are 12 residues in the CDR3. The V end lost 3 bases, the J end lost 3 bases, and 7 bases lay between the germline ends. Germline CDR1 and CDR2: SGHDT and YYEEEE. The CDR3 DNA reads TGTGCCAGCAGCTCTCAGGGCTACGAGCAGTACTTC. Translation gives CASSSQGYEQYF.

CDR3 region: CATSRDRGAENTIYF. For the CDR3, the DNA is TGTGCCACCAGCAGAGATCGAGGTGCCGAAAACACCATATATTTT. The V and J genes are TRBV15 and TRBJ1-3; D remains unclear. The CDR3 extends over 15 amino acids. CDR1 LNHNV and CDR2 YYDKDF come from the germline V gene (reference sequence). The V and J ends lost 0 bases and 6 bases respectively, with 12 bases between them.

The chain recombines TRBV2 with TRBJ2-7, with D unclear. Germline values: CDR1 SNHLY, CDR2 FYNNEI. The CDR3 spans 13 residues. The V gene lost 3 bases and the J gene lost 3 bases, with 9 bases spanning the gap. CDR3 bases: TGTGCCAGCAGTGAGGGCTACCGCTACGAGCAGTACTTC. Residues: CASSEGYRYEQYF.

The CDR3 spells CASSLSSQGSNYGYTF. CDR3 nucleotides: TGTGCCAGCAGCTTAAGCAGCCAGGGGTCTAACTATGGCTACACCTTC. This chain links TRBV11-3 with TRBJ1-2; possibly TRBD1 for D (6 bases). The length of the CDR3 is 16 residues. CDR1 and CDR2 from the germline V gene are SGHNT and YENEEA. V dropped 2 bases and J dropped 0 bases, with 13 bases sitting between them.

V is TRBV5-1 and J is TRBJ2-1; TRBD2 aligns across 9 bases. V lost 0 bases, J lost 4 bases, and 5 bases stayed unmatched. Germline loops: CDR1 SGHRS, CDR2 YFSETQ. The CDR3 is 16 residues long. DNA of the CDR3: TGCGCCAGCAGCTTGGTGGGCGGGAGGGCATACAATGAGCAGTTCTTC. Amino acid sequence: CASSLVGGRAYNEQFF.

J is TRBJ1-2 and V is TRBV5-1; TRBD1 might be the D (6 bases). The CDR3 is 16 amino acids. Trimming took off 0 bases at V and 5 bases at J, with 17 bases between the two ends. CDR1 SGHRS and CDR2 YFSETQ come from the germline V gene. The CDR3: CASSLAAGPQGYGYTF. CDR3 coding DNA: TGCGCCAGCAGCTTGGCCGCGGGTCCCCAGGGGTATGGCTACACCTTC. The full variable domain, with the rest looked up from reference TRBV5-1 and TRBJ1-2, is KAGVTQTPRYLIKTRGQQVTLSCSPISGHRSVSWYQQTPGQGLQFLFEYFSETQRNKGNFPGRFSGRQFSNSRSEMNVSTLELGDSALYLCASSLAAGPQGYGYTFGSGTRLTVV.